These 22 T cell receptor beta chains share one sample of origin, sequenced in a study of cytomegalovirus exposure and HLA in healthy donors. The primer mix had 60 Vbeta and 13 Jbeta primers. Sequencing used immunoSEQ multiplex PCR; TCRdb keeps in-frame clones, though not all of them. This table holds about 170,000 clones, roughly 70% found once. The sample comprised PBMCs. Every receptor here comes from a girl aged 10 to 17 in good health and CMV-seronegative.

The rearrangement joins TRBV19 to TRBJ2-3; no reliable D call. The germline CDR1 and CDR2 sequences are LNHDA and SQIVND (reference sequence). CDR3 size: 13 residues. Trimming pared 2 bases from V and 6 bases from J, leaving 9 bases between. CDR3 sequence (DNA): TGTGCCAGTAGTATAATCCCAGGCGATACGCAGTATTTT. Amino acids: CASSIIPGDTQYF. The entire variable domain, with the rest obtained from reference TRBV19 and TRBJ2-3, is as follows: DGGITQSPKYLFRKEGQNVTLSCEQNLNHDAMYWYRQDPGQGLRLIYYSQIVNDFQKGDIAEGYSVSREKKESFPLTVTSAQKNPTAFYLCASSIIPGDTQYFGPGTRLTVL.

The J gene is TRBJ2-2, the V gene TRBV29-1; D is perhaps TRBD1 (7 bases). CDR3 size: 14 residues. CDR1 SQVTM and CDR2 ANQGSEA come from the germline V gene. V shed 6 bases and J shed 2 bases, with 13 bases lying between them. This chain's CDR3 is CSVGGTVNTGELFF. The CDR3 bases are TGCAGCGTAGGGGGGACAGTTAACACCGGGGAGCTGTTTTTT.

The sample holds a few counts of this clone. The V and J genes are TRBV5-1 and TRBJ2-3; unclear D gene. The CDR3 consists of 13 residues. Germline V CDR1 and CDR2: SGHRS, YFSETQ. V was clipped by 0 bases and J by 2 bases, with 4 bases between them. The CDR3 loop reads CASSLDYTDTQYF. As DNA, the CDR3 is TGCGCCAGCAGCTTGGACTACACAGATACGCAGTATTTT. Full variable domain (missing parts from reference TRBV5-1 and TRBJ2-3): KAGVTQTPRYLIKTRGQQVTLSCSPISGHRSVSWYQQTPGQGLQFLFEYFSETQRNKGNFPGRFSGRQFSNSRSEMNVSTLELGDSALYLCASSLDYTDTQYFGPGTRLTVL.

The J gene is TRBJ1-2, the V gene TRBV6-5; D is undetermined. Deletions cut 6 bases from V and 4 bases from J, with 12 bases between. Germline V gives CDR1 MNHEY, CDR2 SVGAGI. The CDR3 contains 13 residues. CDR3 region: CASSLADVYGYTF. The CDR3, as DNA: TGTGCCAGCAGCCTAGCAGACGTCTATGGCTACACCTTC.

The chain couples TRBV2 to TRBJ1-2; D call uncertain. CDR1 SNHLY and CDR2 FYNNEI come from the germline V gene. The CDR3 sequence is 13 residues long. Between the trimmed V and J ends, which lost 8 bases and 7 bases, there was a span of 17 bases. The CDR3 is CASCGRRVIGYTF. As DNA, the CDR3 is TGTGCCAGCTGCGGAAGGAGGGTGATTGGCTACACCTTC.

This rearrangement joins TRBV19 to TRBJ1-2; D is undetermined. The CDR3 sequence is 13 residues long. V shed 5 bases and J shed 8 bases, with 15 bases lying between them. Germline-derived CDR1 and CDR2 are LNHDA and SQIVND (reference sequence). In DNA form, the CDR3 reads TGTGCCAGTAGTGTGGACGGTCGGGGAGGCTACACCTTC. It codes for CASSVDGRGGYTF.

This chain links TRBV11-2 with TRBJ1-4, with TRBD1 matching 7 bases. The V segment lost 2 bases and the J segment 7 bases; nucleotides outside the gene matches: 7. The CDR3 contains 15 residues. Per the germline V gene, CDR1 is SGHAT and CDR2 is FQNNGV. For the CDR3, the DNA is TGTGCCAGCAGCTTACGGCCTCAGGGGGTTGAAAAACTGTTTTTT. This sequence encodes CASSLRPQGVEKLFF.

The V gene is TRBV9, the J gene TRBJ1-6; unclear D gene. Germline V lookup: CDR1 SGDLS, CDR2 YYNGEE. Trimming shortened V by 0 bases and J by 7 bases, and 5 bases separated the two germline ends. The CDR3 is made up of 13 amino acids. The CDR3 loop reads CASSVEENSPLHF. The CDR3 DNA follows: TGTGCCAGCAGCGTAGAGGAGAATTCACCCCTCCACTTT. Drawing the rest from reference TRBV9 and TRBJ1-6, the complete variable domain is DSGVTQTPKHLITATGQRVTLRCSPRSGDLSVYWYQQSLDQGLQFLIQYYNGEERAKGNILERFSAQQFPDLHSELNLSSLELGDSALYFCASSVEENSPLHFGNGTRLTVT.

The chain joins TRBV18 to TRBJ1-1; 9 positions agree with TRBD1. CDR3 length: 16 residues. With V trimmed by 6 bases and J by 0 bases, 8 bases remained unmatched. Germline CDR1 is KGHSH and CDR2 is LQKENI. CDR3 residues: CASSQTGTGLNTEAFF. The CDR3 DNA follows: TGTGCCAGCTCGCAGACCGGGACAGGGTTGAACACTGAAGCTTTCTTT.

The chain has TRBV9 and TRBJ2-7, with a tentative D call TRBD2 (6 bases). This CDR3 has 15 residues. V was pared by 4 bases and J by 5 bases, with 19 bases between. In germline, CDR1 is SGDLS, CDR2 YYNGEE. CDR3 amino acids: CASSSVVGGENEQYF. DNA of the CDR3: TGTGCCAGCAGCTCGGTGGTGGGAGGTGAGAACGAGCAGTACTTC.

This clone was seen a few times. Distinct nucleotide sequences in the sample also encode this CDR3. The chain joins TRBV6-4 to TRBJ2-3, with 14 bases aligning to TRBD2. V gave up 0 bases and J gave up 4 bases; unmatched junction bases: 0. Per the germline V gene, CDR1 is MRHNA and CDR2 is SNTAGT. There are 16 residues in the CDR3. This chain's CDR3 is CASSDSTSGGADTQYF. In DNA form, the CDR3 reads TGTGCCAGCAGTGACTCGACTAGCGGGGGGGCAGATACGCAGTATTTT.

V is TRBV7-2 and J is TRBJ2-7; D is uncertain. The CDR3 totals 12 residues. CDR1 SGHTA and CDR2 FQGNSA come from the germline V gene. V was trimmed by 5 bases and J by 3 bases, leaving 8 bases between them. CDR3 in DNA: TGTGCCAGCAGCCCCCAGCGCTACGAGCAGTACTTC. This codes for CASSPQRYEQYF.

The chain couples TRBV27 to TRBJ1-2; tentatively, D is TRBD1 (6 bases). Trimming took 8 bases from V and 8 from J, leaving 15 bases between them. The CDR3 has 12 amino acids. Per the germline V gene, CDR1 is MNHEY and CDR2 is SMNVEV (reference sequence). CDR3 coding DNA: TGTGCCAGCGGAAACAGGGTTGGGGGCTACACCTTC. Protein product: CASGNRVGGYTF.

DNA for the CDR3: TGTGCCAGCAGCCTCTCACGGGGACAGGCGTTGGGCGAGCAGTACTTC. This translates into CASSLSRGQALGEQYF. V and J are TRBV5-6 and TRBJ2-7; 8 bases are a match to TRBD1. V shed 4 bases and J 6 bases; nucleotides not matched to a gene: 15. CDR1 is SGHDT, CDR2 YYEEEE, per germline. CDR3 size: 16 residues. Based on the CDR3 plus reference TRBV5-6 and TRBJ2-7, the full variable domain is DAGVTQSPTHLIKTRGQQVTLRCSPKSGHDTVSWYQQALGQGPQFIFQYYEEEERQRGNFPDRFSGHQFPNYSSELNVNALLLGDSALYLCASSLSRGQALGEQYFGPGTRLTVT.

Written as DNA, the CDR3 is TGTGCCAGCAGCTTATTCCCTCTTAGTCAAGATACGCAGTATTTT. Encoded protein: CASSLFPLSQDTQYF. The V call is TRBV7-9, the J call TRBJ2-3; D unresolved. Looked up from germline, CDR1 is SEHNR and CDR2 is FQNEAQ (reference sequence). The CDR3 is made up of 15 amino acids. Trimming cost V 2 bases and J 5 bases, with 14 bases left between them.

This chain uses TRBV7-8 with TRBJ2-7; tentative D call: TRBD1 (5 bases). In germline, CDR1 is SGHVS, CDR2 FQNEAQ. The V and J ends lost 5 bases and 2 bases respectively, with 16 bases between them. The CDR3 covers 15 residues. The CDR3 bases are TGTGCCAGCAGCCTAGAGGCGACAGTCGCCTACGAGCAGTACTTC. It specifies CASSLEATVAYEQYF.

V is TRBV5-4 and J is TRBJ2-1; 7 positions agree with TRBD2. The CDR3 is 15 residues long. Germline V gene lookup returns CDR1 SGHNT and CDR2 YYREEE (reference sequence). Trimming removed 7 bases from V and 0 bases from J; junction bases left unmatched: 7. The CDR3 spells CASAPRGSSYNEQFF. The CDR3 nucleotides read TGTGCCAGCGCCCCGCGGGGGAGCTCCTACAATGAGCAGTTCTTC.

The chain combines TRBV12-5 with TRBJ2-6, with 10 bases aligning to TRBD1. Germline CDR1 is LGHNT and CDR2 is FRNRAP. V lost 0 bases and J lost 2; bases outside the gene matches: 4. This CDR3 comprises 18 residues. CDR3 sequence (DNA): TGTGCTAGTGGTTTGGTCGGGACAGGGGAGACTGGGGCCAACGTCCTGACTTTC. This encodes CASGLVGTGETGANVLTF.

The chain combines TRBV5-4 with TRBJ2-3; 12 nucleotides match TRBD2. The CDR3 runs 17 residues. CDR1 is SGHNT, CDR2 YYREEE, per germline (reference sequence). With V trimmed by 0 bases and J by 4 bases, 6 bases remained unmatched. Written as DNA, the CDR3 is TGTGCCAGCAGCTTGGATCTAGCGGGGGGGAATGCAGATACGCAGTATTTT. Translation gives CASSLDLAGGNADTQYF.

The chain links TRBV5-6 to TRBJ2-7, with a possible D match to TRBD1 (6 bases). The length of the CDR3 is 16 residues. CDR1 is SGHDT and CDR2 is YYEEEE in the germline V gene. V lost 2 bases and J 6 bases, leaving 21 bases between the germline ends. The CDR3 is CASSLLWGQAFGEQYF. CDR3 coding DNA: TGTGCCAGCAGCTTATTATGGGGACAAGCCTTCGGCGAGCAGTACTTC.

The gene calls are TRBV28 and TRBJ2-5; D is unclear. V dropped 10 bases and J dropped 5 bases, with 11 bases sitting between them. CDR3 length: 11 residues. CDR1 and CDR2 from the germline V gene are MDHEN and SYDVKM. DNA for the CDR3: TGTGCCACGATCAGAGGTGAGACCCAGTACTTC. This encodes CATIRGETQYF.

The chain uses TRBV7-8 and TRBJ1-2; D might be TRBD1 (6 bases). Looked up from germline, CDR1 is SGHVS and CDR2 is FQNEAQ. V lost 5 bases and J lost 1, with 14 bases in between. The CDR3 is 15 amino acids. The CDR3 region is CASSPLDRHNYGYTF. Here the CDR3 DNA reads TGTGCCAGCAGCCCTCTCGACAGGCATAACTATGGCTACACCTTC.